The 13 T cell receptor beta chains given below trace back to one sample, sequenced in a study of cytomegalovirus exposure and HLA in healthy donors (dated by TCRdb to the late 2010s). Library preparation used the immunoSEQ multiplex PCR assay. The multiplex PCR relied on a mix of 60 forward primers for TCR Vbeta segments and 13 reverse primers for TCR Jbeta segments. TCRdb carries this immuneACCESS record with in-frame sequences only. Its versions omit some clonotypes, under half of them owing to an unresolved V gene in the studies checked, with the rest unexplained. The sample records around 190,000 clones, approximately 80% of which are singletons. The biggest ten clones account for approximately 1.2% of the sample. What was sequenced was PBMCs. Every receptor here comes from a girl aged 2-15 years in good health and CMV-seropositive.

CDR3 sequence reads: CASSEGGGLGYGYTF. Written as DNA, the CDR3 is TGTGCCAGCAGTGAGGGGGGAGGGTTGGGCTATGGCTACACCTTC. V usage is TRBV6-1 and J usage is TRBJ1-2; D perhaps matches TRBD1 (5 bases). V lost 3 bases and J lost 4, with 15 bases in between. This CDR3 region has 15 residues. Per the germline V gene, CDR1 is MNHNS and CDR2 is SASEGT.

The chain is built from TRBV9 and TRBJ2-3, with 8 bases lining up with TRBD2. V trimming: 3 bases; J trimming: 5 bases; junction bases outside the gene matches: 5. This CDR3 has 14 amino acids. Germline CDR1 reads SGDLS; CDR2 reads YYNGEE. CDR3 region: CASSAGLVVDTQYF. CDR3 sequence (DNA): TGTGCCAGCAGCGCGGGACTAGTGGTAGATACGCAGTATTTT.

V gene TRBV30 combines with J gene TRBJ1-2; 11 bases match TRBD1. This CDR3 contains 12 residues. V lost 6 bases to trimming and J lost 8 bases; unmatched junction nucleotides: 5. Germline-derived CDR1 and CDR2 are GTSNPN and SVGIG (reference sequence). This CDR3 is CACLGQGGGYTF. CDR3 bases: TGTGCCTGCTTGGGACAGGGGGGAGGCTACACCTTC.

V usage is TRBV7-8 and J usage is TRBJ1-5; no reliable D call. Germline V gives CDR1 SGHVS, CDR2 FQNEAQ. The length of the CDR3 is 13 residues. V was trimmed by 2 bases and J by 5 bases, leaving 7 bases between them. The CDR3 here is CASSLRPDQPQHF. CDR3 bases: TGTGCCAGCAGCTTACGCCCAGATCAGCCCCAGCATTTT.

V gene TRBV19 combines with J gene TRBJ1-1, with 8 bases aligning to TRBD1. Trimming removed 3 bases from V and 0 bases from J; junction bases left unmatched: 3. Germline loops: CDR1 LNHDA, CDR2 SQIVND (reference sequence). The CDR3 covers 15 residues. CDR3 DNA: TGTGCCAGTAGTATCCAGACAGGGGTGAACACTGAAGCTTTCTTT. Translation gives CASSIQTGVNTEAFF.

The chain employs TRBV11-2 and TRBJ1-2; no reliable D call. Trimming cost V 1 base and J 0 bases, with 18 bases left between them. This CDR3 is built from 18 residues. CDR1 and CDR2 (germline): SGHAT, FQNNGV. CDR3 in DNA: TGTGCCAGCAGCTTAGGGGTAGTGAGGCGTACTTCTAACTATGGCTACACCTTC. This encodes CASSLGVVRRTSNYGYTF.

The chain joins TRBV18 to TRBJ2-7, with D maybe TRBD2 (5 bases). Trimming took 5 bases from V and 6 from J, leaving 11 bases between them. The germline V gene has CDR1 KGHSH and CDR2 LQKENI. The CDR3 contains 12 residues. CDR3 sequence reads: CASSTGRTEQYF. DNA of the CDR3: TGTGCCAGCTCAACGGGAAGAACCGAGCAGTACTTC.

The rearrangement uses TRBV9 and TRBJ1-1; D ambiguous. Trimming pared 1 base from V and 6 bases from J, leaving 10 bases between. The CDR3 has 13 residues. Germline loops: CDR1 SGDLS, CDR2 YYNGEE. CDR3 sequence: CASSVSGVAEAFF. Here the CDR3 DNA reads TGTGCCAGCAGCGTATCCGGGGTGGCTGAAGCTTTCTTT.

The V gene is TRBV15, the J gene TRBJ1-5; D unresolved. Germline V lookup: CDR1 LNHNV, CDR2 YYDKDF (reference sequence). Between the trimmed V and J ends, which lost 4 bases and 5 bases, there was a span of 6 bases. There are 12 residues in the CDR3. The CDR3 protein is CATSTLYQPQHF. CDR3 coding DNA: TGTGCCACCAGCACTCTTTATCAGCCCCAGCATTTT.

The chain uses TRBV7-8 and TRBJ1-5, with D unresolved. Trimming removed 3 bases at V and 0 bases at J, with 9 bases between. The CDR3 runs 15 residues. Per germline, CDR1 SGHVS and CDR2 FQNEAQ. CDR3 DNA sequence: TGTGCCAGCAGCTTGGGGAGCTATAGCAATCAGCCCCAGCATTTT. Residues: CASSLGSYSNQPQHF.

CDR3 in amino acids: CASSSGPLTGYTF. The CDR3 DNA sequence: TGTGCCAGCAGCAGCGGACCTCTCACCGGCTACACCTTC. V usage is TRBV7-2 and J usage is TRBJ1-2; D remains ambiguous. Between the trimmed V and J ends, which lost 5 bases and 8 bases, there was a span of 15 bases. This CDR3 contains 13 residues. Germline CDR1 and CDR2: SGHTA and FQGNSA.

This clone was recorded once. The genes are TRBV19 and TRBJ2-7, with TRBD2 matching over 9 bases. J gave up 7 bases and V 5 bases, and 18 bases lay outside the gene matches. This CDR3 is 17 amino acids long. Germline V CDR1 and CDR2: LNHDA, SQIVND (reference sequence). The CDR3 nucleotides read TGTGCCAGTAGTTCCCGAAAGGGCGGGAGGGCCTCAGAGGAGCAGTACTTC. Translated, it gives CASSSRKGGRASEEQYF.

The chain joins TRBV19 to TRBJ1-1, with D maybe TRBD1 (6 bases). Germline CDR1 reads LNHDA; CDR2 reads SQIVND (reference sequence). V lost 11 bases and J 5 bases, leaving 18 bases between the germline ends. This CDR3 has 13 amino acids. The CDR3 DNA sequence: TGTGCCGCCAAAACAGGGAGGGGGACTGAAGCTTTCTTT. Its protein product is CAAKTGRGTEAFF. The complete variable domain, with remaining parts taken from reference TRBV19 and TRBJ1-1, reads DGGITQSPKYLFRKEGQNVTLSCEQNLNHDAMYWYRQDPGQGLRLIYYSQIVNDFQKGDIAEGYSVSREKKESFPLTVTSAQKNPTAFYLCAAKTGRGTEAFFGQGTRLTVV.